In its sample, the clone carrying this TCR beta chain was seen many times. Its specificity is unknown. The sample is drawn from a study of beta chain features in type 1 diabetes. V shed 1 base and J 3 bases; nucleotides not matched to a gene: 7. This CDR3 spans 16 amino acids. The V gene's germline CDR1 is LGHNA and CDR2 YSLEER. Study-wide points: Among all four CD4+ subsets, Type 1 diabetes patients had TCRB CDR3s that were moderately but significantly shorter. Equally in patients and controls, shorter templates might have been favored by PCR.

Cells sorted by CD45RO/CCR7/CD25/CD127/CD95/CD27 comprised CD4+ naive, central memory, regulatory and stem cell-like memory cells. Sorted cells reached over 95% purity in every population. Expressed TCRB transcripts were sequenced, since all the RNA that had been isolated was reverse transcribed. The assay was immunoSEQ multiplex PCR, and TCRdb's table has in-frame clones only and misses some. The sample lists about 340,000 clones, approximately 9.7% occurring once. This clonotype originated in a man aged 25-40 years with type 1 diabetes. Sequenced material: central memory CD4+ T cells from blood. The chain carries TRBV4-3 and TRBJ2-3; 7 bases are shared with TRBD1. CDR3 sequence reads: CASSQATGIGTDTQYF. The CDR3 DNA reads as TGCGCCAGCAGCCAAGCGACAGGGATCGGAACAGATACGCAGTATTTT.